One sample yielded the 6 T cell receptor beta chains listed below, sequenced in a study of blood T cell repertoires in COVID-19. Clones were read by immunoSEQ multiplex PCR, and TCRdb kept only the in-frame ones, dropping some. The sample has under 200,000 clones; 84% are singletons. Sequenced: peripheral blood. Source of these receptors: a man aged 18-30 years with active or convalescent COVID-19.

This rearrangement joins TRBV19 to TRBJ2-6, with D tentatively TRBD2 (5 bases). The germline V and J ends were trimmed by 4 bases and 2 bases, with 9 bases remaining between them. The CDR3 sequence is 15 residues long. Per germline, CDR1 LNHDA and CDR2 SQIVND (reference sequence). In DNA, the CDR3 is TGTGCCAGTAGTACAGACGGGGCTGGGGCCAACGTCCTGACTTTC. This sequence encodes CASSTDGAGANVLTF.

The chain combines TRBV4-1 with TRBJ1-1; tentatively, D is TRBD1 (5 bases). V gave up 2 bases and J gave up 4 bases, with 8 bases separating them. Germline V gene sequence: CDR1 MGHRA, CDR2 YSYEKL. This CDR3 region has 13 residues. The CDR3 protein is CASSQRGGTEAFF. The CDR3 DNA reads TGCGCCAGCAGCCAAAGGGGAGGCACTGAAGCTTTCTTT.

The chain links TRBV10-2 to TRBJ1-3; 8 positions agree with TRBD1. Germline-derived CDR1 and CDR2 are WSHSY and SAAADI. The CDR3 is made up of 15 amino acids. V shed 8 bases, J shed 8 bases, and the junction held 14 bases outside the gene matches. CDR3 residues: CASGTQDRVWDTIYF. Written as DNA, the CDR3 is TGCGCCAGCGGTACCCAGGACAGGGTTTGGGACACCATATATTTT.

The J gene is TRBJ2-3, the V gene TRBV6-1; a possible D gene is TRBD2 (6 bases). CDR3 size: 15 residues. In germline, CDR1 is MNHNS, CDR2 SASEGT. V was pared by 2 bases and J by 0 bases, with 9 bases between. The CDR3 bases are TGTGCCAGCAGTGAACTCGCGGGGAGCACAGATACGCAGTATTTT. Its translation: CASSELAGSTDTQYF.

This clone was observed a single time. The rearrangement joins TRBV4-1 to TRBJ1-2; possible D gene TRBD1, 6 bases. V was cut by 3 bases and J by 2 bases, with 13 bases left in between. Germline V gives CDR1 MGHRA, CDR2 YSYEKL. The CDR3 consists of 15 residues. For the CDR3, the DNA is TGCGCCAGCAGCCACCGGACAAGGGGGAACTATGGCTACACCTTC. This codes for CASSHRTRGNYGYTF.

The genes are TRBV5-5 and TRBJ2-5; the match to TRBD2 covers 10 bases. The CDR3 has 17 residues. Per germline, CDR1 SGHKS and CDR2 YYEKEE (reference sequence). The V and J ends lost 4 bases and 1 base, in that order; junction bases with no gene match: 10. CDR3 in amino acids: CASSRTSSGGRQETQYF. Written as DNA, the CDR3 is TGTGCCAGCAGCCGGACCTCTAGCGGGGGACGCCAAGAGACCCAGTACTTC.